Listed below are T cell receptor beta chains from one sample, sequenced in a study of CD8 T cells in Susac syndrome. One entry per CDR3 protein, called by TCRdb with MiXCR from the immunoSEQ multiplex PCR reads. The table lists about 210,000 distinct CDR3 sequences, 95% of them singletons, with about 0.091% in the top ten. The sequenced material came from CD4+ T cells from PBMCs. Source of these receptors: a human donor with multiple sclerosis. Each CDR3 is given with its conserved first and last residue. A D gene is named only where the DNA matches it firmly. Some rows have no size entry. The others give once, few or many, or a class for an expanded clone.

TRBV3-1	-	TRBJ1-2	14	-	CASSQIRSSPNYTF	TGTGCCAGCAGCCAAATCCGGAGCAGTCCGAACTACACCTTC
TRBV5-1	-	TRBJ2-1	14	-	CASSPNAGTNEQFF	TGCGCCAGCAGCCCCAATGCGGGAACGAATGAGCAGTTCTTC
TRBV4-1	TRBD1	TRBJ2-7	15	-	CASSQGGQGGHEQYF	TGCGCCAGCAGCCAGGGTGGACAGGGGGGACACGAGCAGTACTTC
TRBV3-1	-	TRBJ1-1	11	-	CASSQGPEAFF	TGTGCCAGCAGCCAAGGACCTGAAGCTTTCTTT
TRBV20-1	TRBD1	TRBJ1-1	11	-	CSATRGTEAFF	TGCAGTGCTACCAGGGGGACTGAAGCTTTCTTT
TRBV12-3/TRBV12-4	-	TRBJ2-5	13	-	CASTRTAQETQYF	TGTGCCAGCACAAGGACAGCCCAAGAGACCCAGTACTTC
TRBV11-3	-	TRBJ1-3	14	-	CASSSASSGNTIYF	TGTGCCAGCAGCTCCGCAAGCTCTGGAAACACCATATATTTT
TRBV30	-	TRBJ2-1	11	-	CAWSLREEQFF	TGTGCCTGGAGTCTGAGGGAGGAGCAGTTCTTC
TRBV29-1	TRBD2	TRBJ2-2	17	-	CSVEFRGLAGNTGELFF	TGCAGCGTTGAATTCCGGGGACTAGCGGGGAACACCGGGGAGCTGTTTTTT
TRBV7-9	-	TRBJ1-2	15	-	CASSLLSIPLNGYTF	TGTGCCAGCAGCTTATTGTCGATACCTCTTAATGGCTACACCTTC
TRBV9	-	TRBJ2-1	16	-	CASSFRQGTTYNEQFF	TGTGCCAGCAGCTTCCGACAGGGGACTACCTACAATGAGCAGTTCTTC
TRBV12-3/TRBV12-4	-	TRBJ1-1	14	-	CASHQQLTNTEAFF	TGTGCCAGCCACCAACAGCTGACGAACACTGAAGCTTTCTTT
TRBV7-9	TRBD1	TRBJ2-1	15	-	CASSSGQGAYNEQFF	TGTGCCAGCAGCTCAGGACAGGGGGCCTACAATGAGCAGTTCTTC
TRBV12-3/TRBV12-4	-	TRBJ1-2	14	once	CASSLQAGINGYTF	TGTGCCAGCAGTTTACAGGCAGGGATCAATGGCTACACCTTC
TRBV3-1	-	TRBJ1-6	15	-	CASSQASSYNSPLHF	TGTGCCAGCAGCCAGGCGAGCTCCTATAATTCACCCCTCCACTTT
TRBV27	-	TRBJ2-3	13	-	CASNRAGTDTQYF	TGTGCCAGCAATAGGGCTGGCACAGATACGCAGTATTTT
TRBV2	TRBD1	TRBJ1-2	11	-	CASRQGDGYTF	TGTGCCAGCCGACAGGGTGATGGCTACACCTTC
TRBV20-1	-	TRBJ1-2	14	-	CSARGGRGGYGYTF	TGCAGTGCTAGAGGCGGAAGGGGTGGCTATGGCTACACCTTC
TRBV23-1	-	TRBJ1-2	16	-	CASSRTEGFWVYGYTF	TGCGCCAGCAGTCGGACTGAGGGATTCTGGGTATATGGCTACACCTTC
TRBV11-2	-	TRBJ2-6	15	-	CASSLLATGANVLTF	TGTGCCAGCAGCTTATTAGCGACTGGGGCCAACGTCCTGACTTTC
TRBV5-1	-	TRBJ2-3	15	-	CASSLDTSSTDTQYF	TGCGCCAGCAGCTTGGACACATCTAGCACAGATACGCAGTATTTT
TRBV5-1	-	TRBJ2-1	13	once	CASSYGAGREQFF	TGCGCCAGCAGCTACGGAGCAGGGAGGGAGCAGTTCTTC
TRBV20-1	TRBD2	TRBJ2-1	13	-	CSATPSGIAEQFF	TGCAGTGCCACCCCTAGCGGGATAGCTGAGCAGTTCTTC
TRBV30	-	TRBJ2-6	15	-	CAWSDGSSGANVLTF	TGTGCCTGGAGTGACGGGAGCTCTGGGGCCAACGTCCTGACTTTC
TRBV25-1	-	TRBJ1-1	14	-	CASSEWEGNTEAFF	TGTGCCAGCAGTGAATGGGAGGGGAACACTGAAGCTTTCTTT
TRBV18	-	TRBJ2-7	17	-	CASSPLIRDGRPYEQYF	TGTGCCAGCTCACCACTAATCCGGGACGGAAGGCCCTACGAGCAGTACTTC
TRBV12-5	-	TRBJ2-2	15	-	CASGLRIRNTGELFF	TGTGCTAGTGGTTTGCGGATACGGAACACCGGGGAGCTGTTTTTT
TRBV2	TRBD2	TRBJ2-3	13	once	CASSSGVTDTQYF	TGTGCCAGCAGTAGCGGGGTCACAGATACGCAGTATTTT
TRBV20-1	-	TRBJ2-1	14	-	CSASPRDRPREQFF	TGCAGTGCTAGCCCCCGGGACCGACCGCGGGAGCAGTTCTTC
TRBV27	-	TRBJ2-3	13	-	CASTTRGTDTQYF	TGTGCCAGCACCACCCGGGGCACAGATACGCAGTATTTT
TRBV18	-	TRBJ2-4	14	-	CASSPQRAKNIQYF	TGTGCCAGCTCACCACAGCGAGCCAAAAACATTCAGTACTTC
TRBV27	-	TRBJ1-1	11	-	CASSYGSRAFF	TGTGCCAGCAGCTACGGGAGTAGGGCTTTCTTT
TRBV2	-	TRBJ2-7	14	-	CASSAAVAAGEQYF	TGTGCCAGCAGTGCCGCGGTTGCGGCGGGCGAGCAGTACTTC
TRBV2	TRBD2	TRBJ2-1	16	-	CASSEVGGRGYNEQFF	TGTGCCAGCAGTGAAGTAGGCGGGAGGGGTTACAATGAGCAGTTCTTC
TRBV9	TRBD2	TRBJ2-1	14	-	CASSVAEGLGEQFF	TGTGCCAGCAGCGTAGCAGAAGGACTAGGTGAGCAGTTCTTC
TRBV12-3/TRBV12-4	-	TRBJ1-5	14	once	CASSLGHSNQPQHF	TGTGCCAGCAGCCTGGGACATAGCAATCAGCCCCAGCATTTT
TRBV20-1	TRBD2	TRBJ2-2	18	-	CSARDQSGNGADTGELFF	TGCAGTGCTAGAGATCAAAGCGGGAATGGTGCGGACACCGGGGAGCTGTTTTTT
TRBV6-5	-	TRBJ2-1	13	-	CASSYSIPGEQFF	TGTGCCAGCAGTTACTCGATTCCCGGTGAGCAGTTCTTC
TRBV20-1	TRBD2	TRBJ2-1	16	-	CSARARTSGLYNEQFF	TGCAGTGCTAGGGCCCGGACTAGCGGACTCTACAATGAGCAGTTCTTC
TRBV9	TRBD2	TRBJ2-1	15	once	CASSAGTSGKHEQFF	TGTGCCAGCAGCGCCGGGACTAGCGGGAAGCATGAGCAGTTCTTC
TRBV30	-	TRBJ2-5	11	-	CAWSVGETQYF	TGTGCCTGGAGTGTTGGGGAGACCCAGTACTTC
TRBV30	-	TRBJ1-1	13	-	CAWWGRMNTEAFF	TGTGCCTGGTGGGGACGAATGAACACTGAAGCTTTCTTT
TRBV2	-	TRBJ1-2	11	-	CASDSGYGYTF	TGTGCCAGTGACAGTGGCTATGGCTACACCTTC
TRBV15	-	TRBJ2-2	14	-	CATRGGGWDGELFF	TGTGCCACCCGGGGTGGGGGCTGGGACGGGGAGCTGTTTTTT
TRBV20-1	TRBD2	TRBJ2-7	16	-	CSARDRLSGNAYEQYF	TGCAGTGCTAGAGATCGGTTGAGCGGGAACGCCTACGAGCAGTACTTC
TRBV2	-	TRBJ1-2	14	-	CASSLPGTPDGYTF	TGTGCCAGCAGCCTCCCAGGGACTCCCGATGGCTACACCTTC
TRBV4-1	-	TRBJ1-2	14	-	CASSQPGTLGGYTF	TGCGCCAGCAGCCAACCCGGGACCTTAGGTGGCTACACCTTC
TRBV11-2	-	TRBJ2-5	16	-	CASSFRGSPPQETQYF	TGTGCCAGCAGCTTTCGGGGCTCCCCCCCCCAAGAGACCCAGTACTTC
TRBV12-3/TRBV12-4	-	TRBJ2-5	15	-	CASSLESRGFETQYF	TGTGCCAGCAGTTTAGAATCGCGGGGTTTCGAGACCCAGTACTTC
TRBV2	-	TRBJ2-2	15	-	CASSDRQANTGELFF	TGTGCCAGCAGTGATAGACAGGCGAACACCGGGGAGCTGTTTTTT
TRBV15	-	TRBJ1-5	15	-	CATSRAHQGEEPQHF	TGTGCCACCAGCAGAGCCCATCAGGGCGAAGAGCCCCAGCATTTT
TRBV6-5	-	TRBJ2-1	14	-	CASRQGKTYNEQFF	TGTGCCAGCAGACAGGGAAAAACCTACAATGAGCAGTTCTTC
TRBV20-1	-	TRBJ2-4	16	-	CSAIRDLTIAKNIQYF	TGCAGTGCTATCCGGGACCTAACTATAGCCAAAAACATTCAGTACTTC
TRBV20-1	TRBD2	TRBJ2-5	17	-	CSAEPGLAGTGPGTQYF	TGCAGTGCCGAACCGGGACTAGCGGGGACTGGGCCCGGGACCCAGTACTTC